This T cell receptor beta chain comes out of a study of control samples from healthy donors and cancer patients. The CDR3 covers 15 residues. Germline V gene data show CDR1 as SGDLS and CDR2 as YYNGEE. V gave up 2 bases and J gave up 2 bases, with 12 bases separating them. Clones were read by immunoSEQ multiplex PCR, and TCRdb kept only the in-frame ones, dropping some. This table has around 80,000 clones, roughly 88% appearing once. The clonotype comes from a woman aged 45 to 65 in good health. Sequenced sample: blood. The V and J genes are TRBV9 and TRBJ2-3; D is unresolved. In nucleotides, the CDR3 is TGTGCCAGCAGCGTGTACTCATCGTTCACAGATACGCAGTATTTT. Protein product: CASSVYSSFTDTQYF. Based on the CDR3 plus reference TRBV9 and TRBJ2-3, the full variable domain is DSGVTQTPKHLITATGQRVTLRCSPRSGDLSVYWYQQSLDQGLQFLIQYYNGEERAKGNILERFSAQQFPDLHSELNLSSLELGDSALYFCASSVYSSFTDTQYFGPGTRLTVL.